Below, 27 T cell receptor beta chains from the same sample are listed, as sequenced in a study of blood T cells in healthy people across ages. A second roughly 6 to 12 cycle PCR used barcoded and J-beta primers. TCRdb redid the calling of the 5' RACE reads with MiXCR, one entry per CDR3 protein. Of hundreds of thousands of distinct CDR3 sequences detected, 53% appear once; the ten largest clones hold about two fifths. Material for sequencing was blood. The receptor source for this set is a man of 80 years or more in good health.

This clonotype was found once. V gene TRBV9 combines with J gene TRBJ1-4, with a weak D call TRBD1 (6 bases). This CDR3 contains 16 residues. V was clipped by 2 bases and J by 8 bases, with 19 bases between them. The germline gives CDR1 SGDLS, CDR2 YYNGEE. CDR3 loop: CASSVGRTARGEKLFF. Here the CDR3 DNA reads TGTGCCAGCAGCGTGGGACGGACAGCGAGGGGCGAAAAACTGTTTTTT.

The table lists this clonotype with a count of one. This rearrangement joins TRBV5-1 to TRBJ2-4; D is possibly TRBD2 (6 bases). The J call may not be correct, given that the DNA end is closer to TRBJ2-7. Germline CDR1 is SGHRS and CDR2 is YFSETQ. The CDR3 consists of 15 residues. The CDR3 DNA reads as TGCGCCAGCAGCTTGTACCGGGAGCCCTCCTACGAGCAGTACTTC. It codes for CASSLYREPSYEQYF.

V usage is TRBV6-6 and J usage is TRBJ2-5; perhaps D is TRBD1 or TRBD2 (5 bases each). V lost 4 bases and J 1 base, leaving 13 bases between the germline ends. Germline V CDR1 and CDR2: MNHNY, SVGAGI (reference sequence). The CDR3 has 15 residues. The CDR3 sequence: CASSWLLGVQETQYF. Written as DNA, the CDR3 is TGTGCCAGCAGTTGGCTACTAGGGGTCCAAGAGACCCAGTACTTC.

This clonotype appeared a few times. The rearrangement links TRBV5-1 to TRBJ2-3; D might be TRBD2 (5 bases). Per germline, CDR1 SGHRS and CDR2 YFSETQ. The CDR3 length is 15 residues. Trimming shortened V by 6 bases and J by 1 base, and 15 bases separated the two germline ends. The CDR3 DNA follows: TGCGCCAGCACCCCTCGACTATCCGGCACAGATACGCAGTATTTT. Its protein is CASTPRLSGTDTQYF.

V gene TRBV3-1 combines with J gene TRBJ2-3, with 14 bases matching TRBD2. Germline loops: CDR1 LGHDT, CDR2 YNNKEL (reference sequence). Trimming removed 3 bases from V and 4 bases from J; junction bases left unmatched: 3. CDR3 length: 16 amino acids. CDR3 DNA: TGTGCCAGCAGCCAGGGACTAGCGGGAGCGGCAGATACGCAGTATTTT. It is translated as CASSQGLAGAADTQYF.

The V and J genes are TRBV28 and TRBJ2-4; TRBD1 aligns across 7 bases. The V and J ends lost 5 bases and 9 bases, in that order; junction bases with no gene match: 10. This CDR3 has 14 amino acids. In germline, CDR1 is MDHEN, CDR2 SYDVKM. CDR3 region: CASSGDRDGVIQYF. The DNA for the CDR3 is TGTGCCAGCAGTGGCGACAGGGACGGGGTCATTCAGTACTTC. The variable domain in full, with the rest retrieved from reference TRBV28 and TRBJ2-4, is DVKVTQSSRYLVKRTGEKVFLECVQDMDHENMFWYRQDPGLGLRLIYFSYDVKMKEKGDIPEGYSVSREKKERFSLILESASTNQTSMYLCASSGDRDGVIQYFGAGTRLSVL.

The chain links TRBV29-1 to TRBJ2-4; the D gene could be TRBD1 or TRBD2 (6 bases each). TRBJ2-5 matches the DNA end more closely, so the J call is doubtful. Germline CDR1 reads SQVTM; CDR2 reads ANQGSEA. This CDR3 comprises 13 residues. This chain's CDR3 is CSSGTRGSETQYF. CDR3 coding DNA: TGCAGCTCTGGGACACGGGGGTCAGAGACCCAGTACTTC.

The chain has TRBV6-2 or TRBV6-3 and TRBJ2-6; possibly TRBD1 or TRBD2 for D (5 bases each). Deletions cut 7 bases from V and 4 bases from J, with 14 bases between. Germline V lookup: CDR1 MNHEY, CDR2 SVGEGT. The length of the CDR3 is 15 residues. Here the CDR3 DNA reads TGTGCCAGCAACAGGATCCGAGGGGGGGCCAACGTCCTGACTTTC. This translates into CASNRIRGGANVLTF.

A single count supports this clonotype. The chain joins TRBV18 to TRBJ2-1; 10 positions match TRBD2. Losses at the gene ends were 1 base for V and 8 bases for J; bases not matched to a gene: 8. The CDR3 is made up of 16 amino acids. Germline CDR1 is KGHSH and CDR2 is LQKENI. The CDR3 reads CASSPRPSGSFHEQFF. The CDR3 DNA is TGTGCCAGCTCACCACGGCCTAGCGGGAGTTTCCATGAGCAGTTCTTC.

The chain carries TRBV24-1 and TRBJ2-7; the D is unclear. This CDR3 spans 11 amino acids. The ends were cut back, 2 bases at V and 6 bases at J, with 4 bases in the middle. Germline loops: CDR1 KGHDR, CDR2 SFDVKD. The CDR3 region has the DNA TGTGCCACCAGTGATTCGGTCGAGCAGTACTTC. It is translated as CATSDSVEQYF.

CDR3 residues: CSVVNGGNTEAFF. The CDR3 nucleotides read TGCAGCGTTGTAAACGGGGGGAACACTGAAGCTTTCTTT. The chain uses TRBV29-1 and TRBJ1-1; tentatively, D is TRBD1 (5 bases). The CDR3 is made up of 13 amino acids. Germline CDR1 reads SQVTM; CDR2 reads ANQGSEA. The V end lost 4 bases, the J end lost 1 base, and 10 bases lay between the germline ends.

This clonotype was counted a few times. CDR3 sequence (DNA): TGTGCCAGCAGCCCAGGGACCGAGCAGTACTTC. It specifies CASSPGTEQYF. This chain joins TRBV7-2 and TRBJ2-5; D could derive from TRBD1 or TRBD2 (5 bases each). The better agreement between TRBJ2-7 and the DNA end casts doubt on the J call. Germline CDR1 SGHTA, CDR2 FQGNSA. The CDR3 spans 11 residues.

The V call is TRBV30, the J call TRBJ1-2, with 7 nucleotides matching TRBD1. CDR1 and CDR2 from the germline V gene are GTSNPN and SVGIG (reference sequence). This CDR3 comprises 14 residues. V lost 8 bases, J lost 4 bases, and 13 bases stayed unmatched. The CDR3 coding sequence is TGTGCCGGGCCAGCCGGGACAGAACTCTATGGCTACACCTTC. Its protein is CAGPAGTELYGYTF.

The chain carries TRBV5-5 and TRBJ2-3; D perhaps matches TRBD1 (5 bases). The CDR3 consists of 15 residues. Germline lookup yields CDR1 SGHKS and CDR2 YYEKEE (reference sequence). The V gene lost 1 base and the J gene lost 0 bases, with 9 bases spanning the gap. The CDR3 sequence: CASSLWGGSTDTQYF. The CDR3 bases are TGTGCCAGCAGCTTGTGGGGCGGCAGCACAGATACGCAGTATTTT.

CDR3 sequence (DNA): TGTGCCAGCAGTCTCCTGATGGGGGGACTCCTATACGAGCAGTACTTC. This translates into CASSLLMGGLLYEQYF. The chain couples TRBV12-3 or TRBV12-4 to TRBJ2-7; a possible D gene is TRBD2 (6 bases). This CDR3 has 16 amino acids. Trimming took off 5 bases at V and 4 bases at J, with 21 bases between the two ends.

The gene calls are TRBV6-2 or TRBV6-3 and TRBJ2-7, with 8 nucleotides matching TRBD1. CDR1 and CDR2 from the germline V gene are MNHEY and SVGEGT. The ends lost 0 bases at V and 3 bases at J; junction bases unmatched: 4. This CDR3 has 15 residues. The CDR3 DNA reads TGTGCCAGCAGTTACTCTAGGACAGGGTACTACGAGCAGTACTTC. Protein product: CASSYSRTGYYEQYF.

Points on this clonotype: An end of the junction differs from the germline gene, which may be a read error. The chain recombines TRBV20-1 with TRBJ1-2, with unresolved D. CDR1 is DFQATT, CDR2 SNEGSKA, per germline (reference sequence). The CDR3 contains 14 residues. CDR3 residues: CSAPPGVANYGNTF. In nucleotides, the CDR3 is TGCAGTGCTCCACCGGGAGTAGCTAACTATGGCAACACCTTC.

V usage is TRBV4-2 and J usage is TRBJ1-6; TRBD1 might be the D (6 bases). Germline loops: CDR1 LGHNA, CDR2 YNFKEQ. V was pared by 0 bases and J by 10 bases, with 13 bases between. The CDR3 sequence is 15 residues long. The CDR3 protein is CASSQETGGGSPLHF. CDR3 sequence (DNA): TGTGCCAGCAGCCAAGAGACAGGCGGCGGGTCACCCCTCCACTTT.

This clonotype has a handful of counts. The rearrangement links TRBV15 to TRBJ2-7; tentative D call: TRBD1 (6 bases). V shed 8 bases and J shed 0 bases, with 17 bases lying between them. Germline values: CDR1 LNHNV, CDR2 YYDKDF (reference sequence). CDR3 length: 15 amino acids. The DNA of the CDR3 is TGTGCCACCTCTGACCCGCAGGGGCCCTCCTACGAGCAGTACTTC. Translation gives CATSDPQGPSYEQYF.

The chain recombines TRBV20-1 with TRBJ2-7, with a possible D match to TRBD1 (5 bases). The germline gives CDR1 DFQATT, CDR2 SNEGSKA (reference sequence). The CDR3 loop spans 13 amino acids. Trimming removed 6 bases at V and 3 bases at J, with 15 bases between. The CDR3 nucleotides read TGCAGTGCCACCCCGACAGCTGTCTACGAGCAGTACTTC. It is translated as CSATPTAVYEQYF.

This clonotype was counted once. The rearrangement links TRBV20-1 to TRBJ2-4; 10 bases fit TRBD1. The J call is uncertain, as TRBJ2-7 better fits the DNA end. This CDR3 has 15 residues. In germline, CDR1 is DFQATT, CDR2 SNEGSKA (reference sequence). CDR3 loop: CSARAGTGVVYEQYF. In nucleotides, the CDR3 is TGCAGTGCTAGAGCAGGGACAGGGGTAGTCTACGAGCAGTACTTC.

The chain has TRBV9 and TRBJ2-2, with 8 bases aligning to TRBD1. Germline V gene data show CDR1 as SGDLS and CDR2 as YYNGEE. Germline trimming cut 7 bases from V and 0 bases from J; bases unmatched to any gene: 2. The CDR3 sequence is 14 residues long. CDR3 in DNA: TGTGCCAGCCGGGACAGGACGAACACCGGGGAGCTGTTTTTT. This translates into CASRDRTNTGELFF. The whole variable domain, filled in from reference TRBV9 and TRBJ2-2, reads DSGVTQTPKHLITATGQRVTLRCSPRSGDLSVYWYQQSLDQGLQFLIQYYNGEERAKGNILERFSAQQFPDLHSELNLSSLELGDSALYFCASRDRTNTGELFFGEGSRLTVL.

Comment on this clonotype: One junction end does not reproduce the germline sequence, and a read error may be involved. CDR3 region: CASSQSAGTGGQYEQFF. CDR3 DNA sequence: TGCGCCAGCAGCCAGAGCGCCGGGACAGGGGGTCAGTATGAGCAGTTCTTT. V and J are TRBV5-1 and TRBJ2-1; 11 bases agree with TRBD1. This CDR3 has 17 amino acids. CDR1 is SGHRS and CDR2 is YFSETQ in the germline V gene.

This clonotype turned up a few times. The J gene is TRBJ1-6, the V gene TRBV3-1, with TRBD1 matching 7 bases. The germline V gene encodes CDR1 LGHDT and CDR2 YNNKEL (reference sequence). The J segment lost 9 bases and the V segment lost 1 base, leaving 9 bases of the junction unmatched. The CDR3 is made up of 16 amino acids. As DNA, the CDR3 is TGTGCCAGCAGCCAAGGGGAGGCAGGGGGACGTTCACCCCTCCACTTT. It encodes CASSQGEAGGRSPLHF. The full variable domain, in which reference TRBV3-1 and TRBJ1-6 provide the parts outside the CDR3, is DTAVSQTPKYLVTQMGNDKSIKCEQNLGHDTMYWYKQDSKKFLKIMFSYNNKELIINETVPNRFSPKSPDKAHLNLHINSLELGDSAVYFCASSQGEAGGRSPLHFGNGTRLTVT.

On this clonotype: Mismatch with germline at one junction end may stem from a read error. The chain is built from TRBV18 and TRBJ2-3; possible D gene TRBD1, 6 bases. CDR1 KGHSH and CDR2 LQKENI come from the germline V gene. CDR3 size: 15 residues. CDR3 region: CASPPGQPGADTQYF. In DNA form, the CDR3 reads TGTGCCAGCCCACCAGGACAGCCCGGGGCAGATACGCAGTATTTT.

The chain recombines TRBV12-5 with TRBJ2-7; D is possibly TRBD1 (5 bases). Germline V gene lookup returns CDR1 LGHNT and CDR2 FRNRAP. The CDR3 is 16 amino acids. The V end was cut by 0 bases, the J end by 2 bases, with 14 bases between. DNA of the CDR3: TGTGCTAGTGGTTTGGTAGTGACAGCGACCACCTACGAGCAGTACTTC. Translation gives CASGLVVTATTYEQYF.

The chain recombines TRBV9 with TRBJ2-1; 9 nucleotides line up with TRBD2. Unmatched junction bases numbered 12, after V lost 1 base and J lost 7 bases. Germline V gene sequence: CDR1 SGDLS, CDR2 YYNGEE. This CDR3 is 17 amino acids long. CDR3 amino acids: CASSVNPREGMYNEQFF. The CDR3 coding sequence is TGTGCCAGCAGCGTAAACCCGCGGGAGGGCATGTATAATGAGCAGTTCTTC.